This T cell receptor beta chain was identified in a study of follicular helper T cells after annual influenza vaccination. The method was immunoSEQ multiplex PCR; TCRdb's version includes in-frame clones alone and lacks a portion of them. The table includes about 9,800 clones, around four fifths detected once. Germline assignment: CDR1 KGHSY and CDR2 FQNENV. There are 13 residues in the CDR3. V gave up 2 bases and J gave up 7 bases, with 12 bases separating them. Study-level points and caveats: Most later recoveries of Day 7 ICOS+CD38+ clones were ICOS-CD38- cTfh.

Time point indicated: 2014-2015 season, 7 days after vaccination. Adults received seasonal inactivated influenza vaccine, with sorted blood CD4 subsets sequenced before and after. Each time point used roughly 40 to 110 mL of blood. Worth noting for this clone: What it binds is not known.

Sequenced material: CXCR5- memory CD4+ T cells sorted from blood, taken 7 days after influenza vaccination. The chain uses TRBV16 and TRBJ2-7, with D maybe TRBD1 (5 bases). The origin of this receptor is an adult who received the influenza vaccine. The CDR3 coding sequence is TGTGCCAGCAGCCAACCAAGGGGTCAGGAGCAGTACTTC. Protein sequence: CASSQPRGQEQYF.